What follows describes a single TCR beta chain. This specimen belongs to a study of control samples from healthy donors and cancer patients. TCRdb's table, derived via immunoSEQ multiplex PCR, lists solely in-frame clones and lacks some. This table holds around 100,000 clones, roughly 87% found once. The clonotype was recovered from a woman aged 45-65 years in good health. The sequenced sample consisted of blood.

CDR3: CSVVQQGAWTEAFF. The DNA of the CDR3 is TGCAGCGTTGTACAACAGGGGGCTTGGACTGAAGCTTTCTTT. The genes are TRBV29-1 and TRBJ1-1, with 9 nucleotides matching TRBD1. The CDR3 has 14 amino acids. Trimming removed 4 bases from V and 5 bases from J; junction bases left unmatched: 8. CDR1 is SQVTM and CDR2 is ANQGSEA in the germline V gene.